This T cell receptor beta chain appears in the sequencing data of a study of metastatic and nonmetastatic thyroid tumors. Across the whole study: Comparison of repertoires was carried out across blood and tumor or nodule tissue from malignant and benign thyroid patients. Findings and limits, study-wide: Patients with malignant thyroid tumors reportedly had significantly higher TCR beta diversity than those with benign nodules, in blood and tumor.

Original analysis: Clinicopathological groups of papillary thyroid cancer showed CDR3 differences that were used to build a distant-metastasis classifier. TCRdb ran MiXCR on the PCR reads. The V and J calls and clone size are TCRdb's, not the authors'. Found here are some 29,000 clones, 16% of them singletons; the top ten hold roughly 4.2%. Not a single patient had been given any form of treatment at any point before undergoing thyroid surgery. Looked up from germline, CDR1 is SGHAT and CDR2 is FQNNGV. CDR3 size: 16 residues. V trimming: 5 bases; J trimming: 7 bases; junction bases outside the gene matches: 11. About this clone itself: Its antigen is unidentified.

Sequencing input: blood. The origin of this receptor is a female donor with papillary thyroid cancer or a benign thyroid nodule (not recorded which). Some clones in this sample may be carry-over from other donors' samples. The chain uses TRBV11-2 and TRBJ2-3; 11 nucleotides match TRBD2. Here the CDR3 reads CASSPTNSGRAYTQYF. As DNA, the CDR3 is TGTGCCAGCAGCCCGACCAATAGCGGGAGGGCGTATACGCAGTATTTT.